What follows are 8 T cell receptor beta chains derived from one specimen sequenced in a study of T cells after yellow fever vaccination. TCRdb recomputed calls from the 5' RACE reads with MiXCR, one row per CDR3 protein. Among tens of thousands of distinct CDR3 sequences listed, less than 4% were seen once. Sample: PBMCs, either bulk or a sorted T-cell subset (CD4+, CD8+, memory, or dextramer-sorted; not recorded which), taken more than 40 days after the first yellow fever vaccination. The receptors shown here come from a man between 18 and 35 years old who received the YFV17D yellow fever vaccine.

The V call is TRBV6-5, the J call TRBJ2-7, with TRBD2 as a possible D gene (7 bases). The V gene's germline CDR1 is MNHEY and CDR2 SVGAGI. V gave up 10 bases and J gave up 3 bases, with 13 bases separating them. The CDR3 spans 12 residues. The CDR3 sequence is CATEGGGYEQYV. In nucleotides, the CDR3 is TGTGCCACCGAGGGGGGGGGCTACGAGCAGTACGTC.

This clonotype was counted at least ten times. V is TRBV6-1 and J is TRBJ2-7; 8 nucleotides line up with TRBD1. Losses at the gene ends were 5 bases for V and 4 bases for J; bases not matched to a gene: 7. The CDR3 has 14 amino acids. Germline CDR1 reads MNHNS; CDR2 reads SASEGT. The CDR3, as DNA: TGTGCCAGCAGTATCAGGGGGCGAGGATACGAGCAGTACTTC. This sequence encodes CASSIRGRGYEQYF.

This clonotype was observed at least ten times. The gene calls are TRBV2 and TRBJ1-1; weak D call: TRBD1 (5 bases). Looked up from germline, CDR1 is SNHLY and CDR2 is FYNNEI. The CDR3 has 13 amino acids. Trimming cost V 7 bases and J 3 bases, with 12 bases left between them. This CDR3 reads CASKRGGDTEAFF. The CDR3 region has the DNA TGTGCCAGCAAGAGGGGAGGAGACACTGAAGCTTTCTTT.

This clonotype showed up many times. The chain has TRBV10-3 and TRBJ1-1; D ambiguous. The germline V gene encodes CDR1 ENHRY and CDR2 SYGVKD. Deletions cut 0 bases from V and 8 bases from J, with 4 bases between. The CDR3 covers 11 residues. CDR3 protein: CAISESREAFF. The CDR3 coding sequence is TGTGCCATCAGTGAGTCACGAGAAGCTTTCTTT.

Concerning this clonotype: One base away lies a much larger clone, so this may be a sequencing read error. V gene TRBV9 combines with J gene TRBJ1-2; D gene uncertain. Germline V gives CDR1 SGDLS, CDR2 YYNGEE. CDR3 length equals 11 residues. Written as DNA, the CDR3 is TGTGACAGCAGCGATGGGGATGGCTACACCTTC. It yields the protein CDSSDGDGYTF.

The table lists this clonotype with many counts. The gene calls are TRBV20-1 and TRBJ2-1; 11 positions agree with TRBD2. The CDR3 loop spans 17 amino acids. Trimming at V came to 3 bases and at J to 0 bases, leaving 7 bases not matched to a gene. Germline values: CDR1 DFQATT, CDR2 SNEGSKA (reference sequence). Written as DNA, the CDR3 is TGCAGTGCTAGGATAGCGGGGGGGCCAAGCTCCTACAATGAGCAGTTCTTC. Translation gives CSARIAGGPSSYNEQFF.

The chain is built from TRBV11-2 and TRBJ2-3, with TRBD2 as a possible D gene (5 bases). The CDR3 extends over 14 amino acids. From germline, CDR1 is SGHAT and CDR2 FQNNGV. With 3 bases removed from V and 2 bases from J, the gap between germline ends came to 9 bases. CDR3: CASSFSGYTDTQYF. The CDR3 DNA reads as TGTGCCAGCAGCTTCTCGGGGTACACAGATACGCAGTATTTT. The full variable domain, completed using reference TRBV11-2 and TRBJ2-3, is EAGVAQSPRYKIIEKRQSVAFWCNPISGHATLYWYQQILGQGPKLLIQFQNNGVVDDSQLPKDRFSAERLKGVDSTLKIQPAKLEDSAVYLCASSFSGYTDTQYFGPGTRLTVL.

This clonotype was seen many times. The chain uses TRBV29-1 and TRBJ2-5; 7 bases align to TRBD1. V lost 4 bases to trimming and J lost 5 bases; unmatched junction nucleotides: 10. In germline, CDR1 is SQVTM, CDR2 ANQGSEA. There are 14 residues in the CDR3. Written as DNA, the CDR3 is TGCAGCGTTGCGACCACAGGGGTGGTGGAGACCCAGTACTTC. Its protein product is CSVATTGVVETQYF. Full variable domain (outside the CDR3, taken from reference TRBV29-1 and TRBJ2-5): SAVISQKPSRDICQRGTSLTIQCQVDSQVTMMFWYRQQPGQSLTLIATANQGSEATYESGFVIDKFPISRPNLTFSTLTVSNMSPEDSSIYLCSVATTGVVETQYFGPGTRLLVL.